This T cell receptor (beta chain) was sequenced during a study of identical twins (dated by TCRdb to the mid-2010s). For the wider study: To test whether fetal clonotypes persist, the study used deep sequencing on TCR alpha and beta repertoires from monozygotic twins, unrelated adults of various ages, and cord blood. To rule out contamination, replicate twin experiments were performed at different times with different library preparation protocols. The study at large found these results: In monozygotic twins, out-of-frame TCR alpha sharing was systematically underestimated by recombination models, although the models agreed with sharing between unrelated individuals. Invariant T cells such as MAIT and iNKT could partly confound zero-insertion analyses, although diverse VJ usage argued against such confounding for most clonotypes. Compared with coincidental sharing between unrelated individuals, an excess of low generation-probability sequences was observed among out-of-frame TCR alpha sequences shared between twins. In beta out-of-frame sequences, excess twin sharing was weaker, because having fewer shared sequences lowered the signal-to-noise ratio. Abundant cord blood beta clonotypes had fewer insertions, young adult naive repertoires showed a similar but weaker trend, and memory repertoires showed no such trend. Conclusions relied on cross-sectional statistical analysis, since the same donors could not be followed over many years.

There are a few counts of this clonotype. It lacks a known antigen. Base qualities are not recorded, but no much larger clone differs from it by a single base. All donors were healthy Caucasians. The twin cohort comprised three pairs of female monozygotic twins, all aged roughly 18 to 30 years. Positive isolation kits from Invitrogen were used to isolate CD4+ and CD8+ T cell populations. From a lookup of the germline V gene (reference sequence), CDR1 and CDR2 are DFQATT and SNEGSKA. The CDR3 spans 16 residues, from the cysteine through the phenylalanine. Kept here is only the CDR3 DNA, which spans 48 bases and is read in frame from base 1. Germline trimming amounts to 4 bases on V and 1 base on J, with 4 as the count of junction bases outside the gene matches. Library preparation used 5' RACE. These reads were obtained on an Illumina HiSeq 2000. Template switching introduced a universal primer binding site; the final cDNA contained a unique molecular identifier, enabling accurate counting of TCR cDNA molecules. First-strand cDNA for TCR alpha and beta chains was synthesized from specific primers in the conserved constant-segment region. To control for contamination, each cDNA library was double barcoded with a SMART-Mk sample barcode plus Illumina barcodes. Two successive PCR steps introduced TruSeq adapter sequences along with Illumina sample barcodes. Sequencing of the TCR alpha and beta cDNA libraries was done on the Illumina HiSeq platform using custom primers. In the original analysis: Raw reads were processed with MiGEC to extract unique molecular identifiers, and MiXCR was used to determine CDR3 positions. Recombination models were inferred per individual with the repgenHMM and IGoR tools using an EM algorithm. Shared clonotypes were analyzed with the tcR package in R, and sharing was normalized by the product of cloneset sizes. Out-of-frame nonproductive sequences were analyzed to study raw recombination free of thymic and clonal selection effects. In TCRdb, the public reads were trimmed at Q25 with fastp and aligned with MiXCR, with productive beta chains retained. Each record represents a unique CDR3 protein, reported with the most common genes and DNA among its rows. The V and J calls here are based on TCRdb, not the publication. This sample holds 500,000 or so distinct CDR3 sequences; approximately 22% were observed only once. Roughly 0.91% of the sample rests with the top ten.

The data also belong to a second study, concerning T cells expressing NK-cell markers. From that second study: Three sorted T-cell subsets (CD3+CD56+NKG2C+, CD3+CD56+NKG2C- and CD3+CD56-NKG2C+) from about 8 donors had their TCR beta-chain repertoires profiled. Among the eight sequenced donors, only one was HCMV-seronegative, while the other seven were HCMV-seropositive. To restrict sorting to alphabetaTCR-expressing T cells, an anti-gammadeltaTCR antibody was added in several experiments. In 6 or 7 donors, the dominant CD3+CD56+NKG2C+ clonotypes ranked among the top 10 CD8+ clonotypes, making up roughly 1.0-7.0% of CD8+ T cells. Those dominant clonotypes were again the most abundant among CD3+CD56-NKG2C+ cells in a few donors, at roughly 25-60.1%. Whether the expanded NKG2C-expressing T cell clones were specific for HCMV antigens remained unclear. Randomly selected healthy volunteers, three men and five women, were used as the eight sequenced donors. A commercial ELISA kit detecting HCMV-specific IgG in serum was used to determine HCMV serostatus. MIGEC was used to demultiplex reads and group reads by UMI, and MiTCR was used to assemble and quantify clonotypes. Only TCR cDNA sequences supported by at least two reads were kept to exclude erroneous sequences. The tcR package was used for downstream repertoire analysis, with clonotypes matched between fractions based on CDR3 nucleotide sequence plus V segment. VDJmatch was used to annotate antigen specificity against VDJdb, with one amino acid substitution in CDR3 allowed.

The rearrangement joined TRBV20-1 to TRBJ2-1, with 13 bases in between that match TRBD2. This TCR came from a woman between 18 and 29 years old in good health. Source material: CD4+ T cells sorted from blood. The nucleotide sequence reads as follows: TGCAGTGCTACCCGACTAGCGGGAGGTTCCTACAATGAGCAGTTCTTC. Its translation is CSATRLAGGSYNEQFF.